The 26 T cell receptor beta chains listed next were all sequenced from one sample in a study of cytomegalovirus exposure and HLA in healthy donors. Vbeta (60) and Jbeta (13) primers were used in the PCR. Sequenced by immunoSEQ multiplex PCR; TCRdb stores in-frame clones only, minus some. The repertoire holds 90,000 to 120,000 clones, with 60% to 80% as singletons. The sequenced material came from PBMCs. Receptors originate from a man aged 50-59 years in good health and CMV-seropositive.

The rearrangement joins TRBV5-6 to TRBJ2-1, with 10 positions matching TRBD2. The ends lost 4 bases at V and 2 bases at J; junction bases unmatched: 9. Per the germline V gene, CDR1 is SGHDT and CDR2 is YYEEEE. CDR3 length equals 17 residues. CDR3 residues: CASSRLGSGRAYNEQFF. In nucleotides, the CDR3 is TGTGCCAGCAGCCGGTTAGGGAGCGGGAGGGCCTACAATGAGCAGTTCTTC. Variable domain in full (rest from reference TRBV5-6 and TRBJ2-1): DAGVTQSPTHLIKTRGQQVTLRCSPKSGHDTVSWYQQALGQGPQFIFQYYEEEERQRGNFPDRFSGHQFPNYSSELNVNALLLGDSALYLCASSRLGSGRAYNEQFFGPGTRLTVL.

The chain combines TRBV4-1 with TRBJ1-1, with 10 bases identical to TRBD1. Trimming took 3 bases from V and 1 from J; bases not matched to a gene: 5. CDR1 MGHRA and CDR2 YSYEKL come from the germline V gene. The CDR3 spans 16 residues. CDR3: CASSHPGTGANTEAFF. CDR3 coding DNA: TGCGCCAGCAGCCACCCTGGGACAGGGGCGAACACTGAAGCTTTCTTT.

This chain uses TRBV7-2 with TRBJ2-2; a weak D match, TRBD2 (6 bases). This CDR3 spans 15 amino acids. Germline CDR1 reads SGHTA; CDR2 reads FQGNSA. V was shortened by 2 bases and J by 4 bases, with 11 bases between the two germline ends. CDR3 in amino acids: CASSLTGGVTGELFF. The CDR3, as DNA: TGTGCCAGCAGCTTAACCGGGGGTGTCACCGGGGAGCTGTTTTTT.

This chain joins TRBV29-1 and TRBJ1-5, with D uncertain. This CDR3 has 15 amino acids. In germline, CDR1 is SQVTM, CDR2 ANQGSEA. V was cut by 0 bases and J by 1 base, with 10 bases left in between. CDR3 sequence: CSVEDPAGSNQPQHF. The CDR3 DNA reads TGCAGCGTTGAAGACCCGGCGGGCAGCAATCAGCCCCAGCATTTT.

The chain links TRBV5-5 to TRBJ1-3; no firm D call. Germline CDR1 SGHKS, CDR2 YYEKEE (reference sequence). V lost 0 bases, J lost 0 bases, and 10 bases lay in between. The CDR3 is made up of 16 amino acids. CDR3 sequence reads: CASSLERGLSGNTIYF. The CDR3, as DNA: TGTGCCAGCAGCTTGGAGCGGGGTCTCTCTGGAAACACCATATATTTT.

This chain joins TRBV12-5 and TRBJ2-5; 9 bases match TRBD1. The CDR3 is made up of 15 amino acids. Per the germline V gene, CDR1 is LGHNT and CDR2 is FRNRAP. Unmatched junction bases numbered 11, after V lost 7 bases and J lost 5 bases. CDR3 protein: CASAREQGALETQYF. CDR3 nucleotides: TGTGCTAGTGCTAGGGAACAGGGGGCTTTGGAGACCCAGTACTTC.

This chain links TRBV6-1 with TRBJ1-4; 10 nucleotides agree with TRBD1. The CDR3 spans 18 residues. The germline CDR1 and CDR2 sequences are MNHNS and SASEGT. Trimming took 4 bases from V and 0 from J; bases not matched to a gene: 8. Here the CDR3 reads CASSALRGTGATNEKLFF. The CDR3 region has the DNA TGTGCCAGCAGTGCACTCAGGGGGACAGGGGCAACTAATGAAAAACTGTTTTTT.

The chain has TRBV6-4 and TRBJ2-6; a possible D gene is TRBD1 (6 bases). This CDR3 is 16 amino acids long. In germline, CDR1 is MRHNA, CDR2 SNTAGT. V lost 3 bases to trimming and J lost 0 bases, with 9 bases between them. The CDR3 bases are TGTGCCAGCAGTGAGGGGGCTGACTCTGGGGCCAACGTCCTGACTTTC. Amino acids: CASSEGADSGANVLTF.

The chain employs TRBV5-1 and TRBJ2-7; D possibly corresponds to TRBD2 (5 bases). The CDR3 length is 13 residues. Germline V gene lookup returns CDR1 SGHRS and CDR2 YFSETQ. With 3 bases removed from V and 6 bases from J, the gap between germline ends came to 13 bases. The CDR3 nucleotides are TGCGCCAGCAGCTCGGCACCAGAGGGCGAGCAGTACTTC. Protein: CASSSAPEGEQYF.

This rearrangement joins TRBV6-5 to TRBJ1-6, with D hard to call. Germline V CDR1 and CDR2: MNHEY, SVGAGI. The length of the CDR3 is 16 residues. V lost 4 bases to trimming and J lost 0 bases, with 10 bases between them. The CDR3 DNA is TGTGCCAGCAGTTCCTGGCCCAGCTCCTATAATTCACCCCTCCACTTT. It encodes CASSSWPSSYNSPLHF.

The V gene is TRBV10-3, the J gene TRBJ2-2; a weak D match, TRBD1 (6 bases). V shed 6 bases and J shed 3 bases, with 14 bases lying between them. The CDR3 loop spans 15 amino acids. In germline, CDR1 is ENHRY, CDR2 SYGVKD. The CDR3 here is CAISYRDIYTGELFF. CDR3 DNA sequence: TGTGCCATCAGCTACCGGGACATCTACACCGGGGAGCTGTTTTTT.

The V and J genes are TRBV28 and TRBJ1-4; D may be TRBD1 (5 bases). The V gene's germline CDR1 is MDHEN and CDR2 SYDVKM. The V end lost 4 bases, the J end lost 7 bases, and 10 bases lay between the germline ends. CDR3 length equals 13 residues. CDR3 DNA sequence: TGTGCCAGCAGTTGGGGCGGTTTTGAAAAACTGTTTTTT. Translated, it gives CASSWGGFEKLFF. The whole variable domain, remainder taken from reference TRBV28 and TRBJ1-4, is DVKVTQSSRYLVKRTGEKVFLECVQDMDHENMFWYRQDPGLGLRLIYFSYDVKMKEKGDIPEGYSVSREKKERFSLILESASTNQTSMYLCASSWGGFEKLFFGSGTQLSVL.

This sequence joins TRBV5-8 and TRBJ2-5, with D possibly matching TRBD2 (6 bases). The CDR3 extends over 15 amino acids. Deletions cut 4 bases from V and 0 bases from J, with 13 bases between. Germline CDR1 is SGHTS and CDR2 is YDEGEE. The CDR3: CASSVRGLYQETQYF. The CDR3 DNA sequence: TGTGCCAGCAGCGTACGGGGACTGTACCAAGAGACCCAGTACTTC. The variable domain in full, with the rest retrieved from reference TRBV5-8 and TRBJ2-5, is EAGVTQSPTHLIKTRGQQATLRCSPISGHTSVYWYQQALGLGLQFLLWYDEGEERNRGNFPPRFSGRQFPNYSSELNVNALELEDSALYLCASSVRGLYQETQYFGPGTRLLVL.

The chain is built from TRBV7-9 and TRBJ2-5, with 11 bases that match TRBD2. CDR1 SEHNR and CDR2 FQNEAQ come from the germline V gene (reference sequence). V lost 9 bases, J lost 2 bases, and 5 bases stayed unmatched. The CDR3 length is 14 residues. The CDR3 coding sequence is TGTGCCAGTGGGACTAGCGGTTATCAAGAGACCCAGTACTTC. Encoded protein: CASGTSGYQETQYF.

The rearrangement links TRBV6-1 to TRBJ2-7, with TRBD2 matching over 10 bases. This CDR3 has 14 amino acids. Germline V gene lookup returns CDR1 MNHNS and CDR2 SASEGT. Trimming took 6 bases from V and 4 from J; bases not matched to a gene: 6. The DNA for the CDR3 is TGTGCCAGCAGGGAGCGGGAGGGCCGGTACGAGCAGTACTTC. Translated, it gives CASREREGRYEQYF.

This clone has only one observation. The chain is built from TRBV18 and TRBJ1-1; 7 positions match TRBD1. Per germline, CDR1 KGHSH and CDR2 LQKENI. J was trimmed by 8 bases and V by 3 bases; bases with no gene match: 12. This CDR3 is 15 amino acids long. In DNA, the CDR3 is TGTGCCAGCTCACCCCCCATAAACAGGGGCGAAGAAGCTTTCTTT. Residues: CASSPPINRGEEAFF.

This clone has only one observation. The chain has TRBV7-3 and TRBJ1-1; D gene uncertain. CDR1 and CDR2 from the germline V gene are SGHTA and FQGTGA. The CDR3 runs to 14 residues. The V gene lost 0 bases and the J gene lost 1 base, with 6 bases spanning the gap. The CDR3 coding sequence is TGTGCCAGCAGCTTAACCGGGAAGAACACTGAAGCTTTCTTT. Translating gives CASSLTGKNTEAFF.

This chain joins TRBV7-2 and TRBJ1-2; D is unclear. The ends were cut back, 4 bases at V and 8 bases at J, with 20 bases in the middle. This CDR3 is 15 amino acids long. Germline V CDR1 and CDR2: SGHTA, FQGNSA. Here the CDR3 DNA reads TGTGCCAGCAGCTCCACCCCCCCTGAACTAAGGGGCTACACCTTC. Amino acids: CASSSTPPELRGYTF. Drawing the rest from reference TRBV7-2 and TRBJ1-2, the complete variable domain is GAGVSQSPSNKVTEKGKDVELRCDPISGHTALYWYRQSLGQGLEFLIYFQGNSAPDKSGLPSDRFSAERTGGSVSTLTIQRTQQEDSAVYLCASSSTPPELRGYTFGSGTRLTVV.

The chain combines TRBV18 with TRBJ2-2, with 8 nucleotides matching TRBD1. CDR1 is KGHSH and CDR2 is LQKENI in the germline V gene. Trimming cost V 4 bases and J 3 bases; bases outside gene matches: 4. This CDR3 has 15 residues. The CDR3 loop reads CASSLDRGDTGELFF. The CDR3 DNA sequence: TGTGCCAGCTCACTTGACAGGGGCGACACCGGGGAGCTGTTTTTT.

The gene calls are TRBV7-2 and TRBJ1-3; D unclear. Trimming shortened V by 3 bases and J by 1 base, and 7 bases separated the two germline ends. The CDR3 sequence is 14 residues long. Per germline, CDR1 SGHTA and CDR2 FQGNSA. CDR3 sequence: CASSLGTSGNTIYF. Written as DNA, the CDR3 is TGTGCCAGCAGCTTGGGCACGTCTGGAAACACCATATATTTT.

This clone rates as medium-sized (0.01 to 0.1%). This chain uses TRBV5-4 with TRBJ2-3, with 9 bases matching TRBD2. The CDR3 runs to 17 residues. V dropped 3 bases and J dropped 2; count of bases not matched to a gene: 10. The germline V gene has CDR1 SGHNT and CDR2 YYREEE (reference sequence). CDR3: CASSSSGAGGPTDTQYF. The DNA of the CDR3 is TGTGCCAGCAGCTCCTCAGGGGCGGGGGGGCCCACAGATACGCAGTATTTT.

The V call is TRBV20-1, the J call TRBJ2-5; D possibly corresponds to TRBD2 (5 bases). The end of the DNA is better explained by TRBJ2-7, so the J call may be wrong. The CDR3 extends over 11 amino acids. Per germline, CDR1 DFQATT and CDR2 SNEGSKA (reference sequence). The CDR3 region is CSAAGPYEQYF. CDR3 DNA: TGCAGTGCGGCGGGTCCCTACGAGCAGTACTTC.

This sequence joins TRBV4-1 and TRBJ2-3; 11 bases agree with TRBD2. Trimming cost V 4 bases and J 6 bases; bases outside gene matches: 6. Germline V gene lookup returns CDR1 MGHRA and CDR2 YSYEKL. This CDR3 has 15 amino acids. DNA for the CDR3: TGCGCCAGCAGCCCTCCACCTAGCGGGGGGGATACGCAGTATTTT. It specifies CASSPPPSGGDTQYF.

The chain carries TRBV4-1 and TRBJ1-2; D possibly corresponds to TRBD1 (6 bases). CDR1 is MGHRA and CDR2 is YSYEKL in the germline V gene. V gave up 1 base and J gave up 8 bases, with 14 bases separating them. This CDR3 comprises 14 residues. The CDR3 here is CASSQAGQGPGYTF. In DNA form, the CDR3 reads TGCGCCAGCAGCCAAGCTGGGCAGGGGCCCGGCTACACCTTC.

Turning to this clone: This sample includes further DNA sequences coding for the same CDR3. V usage is TRBV5-1 and J usage is TRBJ2-1; 12 nucleotides line up with TRBD2. This CDR3 spans 15 amino acids. With 3 bases clipped from V and 3 bases from J, the junction kept 1 base outside the gene matches. From germline, CDR1 is SGHRS and CDR2 YFSETQ. The CDR3 reads CASSSTSGSYNEQFF. CDR3 DNA: TGCGCCAGCAGCTCGACTAGCGGGAGCTACAATGAGCAGTTCTTC.

This chain joins TRBV12-5 and TRBJ1-4; D unresolved. CDR1 and CDR2 (germline): LGHNT, FRNRAP. This CDR3 contains 14 residues. Trimming cost V 6 bases and J 3 bases, with 11 bases left between them. The CDR3 DNA reads TGTGCTAGTGGCTCTGGGCAGTCTAATGAAAAACTGTTTTTT. The encoded protein is CASGSGQSNEKLFF.